The rows below give T cell receptor beta chains drawn from one sample of a study of T cells in tumors and immune-related adverse events. Using immunoSEQ multiplex PCR, the repertoire was profiled, and TCRdb retains in-frame clones only, with some absent. The table shows more than 4,000 clones, with around 80% occurring only once. The source was skin tissue, collected from a patient treated with anti-PD-1 therapy. These receptors came from a female donor with metastatic renal cell carcinoma. Both conserved end residues are part of each CDR3. Fields, in order: CDR3 DNA, CDR3 protein, D gene, J gene, V gene, clone size. A D gene is named only where the DNA matches it firmly. Where a row states a size, it is once, few, many or the class of an expanded clone; other rows omit it.

CDR3 DNA: TGTGCCAGCAGCTTGGACGGGATGCTCCAAGAGACCCAGTACTTC
CDR3 protein: CASSLDGMLQETQYF
D gene: NA
J gene: TRBJ2-5
V gene: TRBV5-4
clone size: NA

CDR3 DNA: TGCGCCAGCAGCTTGGGTAGCGGGGGGACTAATGAGCAGTTCTTC
CDR3 protein: CASSLGSGGTNEQFF
D gene: TRBD2
J gene: TRBJ2-1
V gene: TRBV5-1
clone size: NA

CDR3 DNA: TGTGCCAGCAGCCAGGGGGCGAGAGGCTACACCTTC
CDR3 protein: CASSQGARGYTF
D gene: TRBD1
J gene: TRBJ1-2
V gene: TRBV6-5
clone size: NA

CDR3 DNA: TGCAGCGTTGATGGCCTGCTAGCGGGAGGGTACAATGAGCAGTTCTTC
CDR3 protein: CSVDGLLAGGYNEQFF
D gene: TRBD2
J gene: TRBJ2-1
V gene: TRBV29-1
clone size: NA

CDR3 DNA: TGTGCCTGGGCCGGGACGATAGGTGGAAAGCAGTACTTC
CDR3 protein: CAWAGTIGGKQYF
D gene: NA
J gene: TRBJ2-5
V gene: TRBV30
clone size: NA

CDR3 DNA: TGTGCCACCCGACAGAGCTCTGGAAACACCATATATTTT
CDR3 protein: CATRQSSGNTIYF
D gene: NA
J gene: TRBJ1-3
V gene: TRBV6-5
clone size: NA

CDR3 DNA: TGTGCCAGCAGTTTCGGGGTTGGGAACACTGAAGCTTTCTTT
CDR3 protein: CASSFGVGNTEAFF
D gene: NA
J gene: TRBJ1-1
V gene: TRBV28
clone size: NA

CDR3 DNA: TGTGCCAGCAGCGTAGGCTTTGGCGGGGGGAGCTACGAGCAGTACTTC
CDR3 protein: CASSVGFGGGSYEQYF
D gene: TRBD2
J gene: TRBJ2-7
V gene: TRBV9
clone size: NA

CDR3 DNA: TGTGCCAGCAGCTTCGGCTCTAGCGGGCTCACAGATACGCAGTATTTT
CDR3 protein: CASSFGSSGLTDTQYF
D gene: TRBD2
J gene: TRBJ2-3
V gene: TRBV5-5
clone size: NA

CDR3 DNA: TGTGCCAGCTCACCAACAGTCTACGAGCAGTACTTC
CDR3 protein: CASSPTVYEQYF
D gene: NA
J gene: TRBJ2-7
V gene: TRBV18
clone size: NA

CDR3 DNA: TGTGCCAGCAGTTACTCTGAGGGCTGGCAGCCCCAGCATTTT
CDR3 protein: CASSYSEGWQPQHF
D gene: NA
J gene: TRBJ1-5
V gene: TRBV6-5
clone size: NA

CDR3 DNA: TGTGCCAGCAGTTTAAACAGGGTATGGAGGGGAGATACGCAGTATTTT
CDR3 protein: CASSLNRVWRGDTQYF
D gene: NA
J gene: TRBJ2-3
V gene: TRBV27
clone size: NA

CDR3 DNA: TGCAGCGCGGGACAGGGGCCCCCTCAGCAGTACTTC
CDR3 protein: CSAGQGPPQQYF
D gene: TRBD1
J gene: TRBJ2-7
V gene: TRBV29-1
clone size: NA

CDR3 DNA: TGCGCCAGCAGCCAATCTCCGGGCCGTCCCCTCTACGAGCAGTACTTC
CDR3 protein: CASSQSPGRPLYEQYF
D gene: NA
J gene: TRBJ2-7
V gene: TRBV4-1
clone size: few

CDR3 DNA: TGCAGTGCCGCGGATGTCGAGCAGTACTTC
CDR3 protein: CSAADVEQYF
D gene: NA
J gene: TRBJ2-7
V gene: TRBV20-1
clone size: few

CDR3 DNA: TGTGCCAGCTCATTTGGACTTGTTGCAACTAATGAAAAACTGTTTTTT
CDR3 protein: CASSFGLVATNEKLFF
D gene: NA
J gene: TRBJ1-4
V gene: TRBV18
clone size: NA

CDR3 DNA: TGTGCCAGCAGCTTGCCCCAGCACAGGTCGATGTATGGCTACACCTTC
CDR3 protein: CASSLPQHRSMYGYTF
D gene: NA
J gene: TRBJ1-2
V gene: TRBV5-4
clone size: NA

CDR3 DNA: TGTGCCAGCAGCTATGGGACTAGCGACACAGATACGCAGTATTTT
CDR3 protein: CASSYGTSDTDTQYF
D gene: TRBD2
J gene: TRBJ2-3
V gene: TRBV11-3
clone size: NA

CDR3 DNA: TGTGCCAGCAGCTTACCCATACCCCGGGACAGGGACTACGAGCAGTACTTC
CDR3 protein: CASSLPIPRDRDYEQYF
D gene: TRBD1
J gene: TRBJ2-7
V gene: TRBV11-2
clone size: NA

CDR3 DNA: TGTGCCAGCAGCCAAGGACTAGCGGGGGGGCCTCGTTTAGCCAAAAACATTCAGTACTTC
CDR3 protein: CASSQGLAGGPRLAKNIQYF
D gene: TRBD2
J gene: TRBJ2-4
V gene: TRBV4-2
clone size: NA

CDR3 DNA: TGCGCCAGCAGCGGCGTACGGGCGAGTGAGCAGTTCTTC
CDR3 protein: CASSGVRASEQFF
D gene: NA
J gene: TRBJ2-1
V gene: TRBV4-1
clone size: NA

CDR3 DNA: TGTGCTAGTGGTTTGGTACAGGTAGATACGCAGTATTTT
CDR3 protein: CASGLVQVDTQYF
D gene: NA
J gene: TRBJ2-3
V gene: TRBV12-5
clone size: NA

CDR3 DNA: TGTGCCAGCAGTGACGAACAGGTTGGAGAGACCCAGTACTTC
CDR3 protein: CASSDEQVGETQYF
D gene: NA
J gene: TRBJ2-5
V gene: TRBV2
clone size: few

CDR3 DNA: TGTGCCAGCAGTGAAGTACAGGGGGCCGGTACTGAAGCTTTCTTT
CDR3 protein: CASSEVQGAGTEAFF
D gene: TRBD1
J gene: TRBJ1-1
V gene: TRBV2
clone size: NA

CDR3 DNA: TGTGCCACCAGCAGAATGTACGCAGGGGAGACCCAGTACTTC
CDR3 protein: CATSRMYAGETQYF
D gene: NA
J gene: TRBJ2-5
V gene: TRBV15
clone size: NA

CDR3 DNA: TGTGCCAGTAGTACGACCCGGGACAGGGGGCCCGCTGAAGCTTTCTTT
CDR3 protein: CASSTTRDRGPAEAFF
D gene: TRBD1
J gene: TRBJ1-1
V gene: TRBV19
clone size: NA

CDR3 DNA: TGTGCCAGCGCGGACAGCGGGCTGAACACCGGGGAGCTGTTTTTT
CDR3 protein: CASADSGLNTGELFF
D gene: NA
J gene: TRBJ2-2
V gene: TRBV9
clone size: few

CDR3 DNA: TGTGCCAGCAGTTCGGAGTCAGGGATGAACACTGAAGCTTTCTTT
CDR3 protein: CASSSESGMNTEAFF
D gene: NA
J gene: TRBJ1-1
V gene: TRBV6-6
clone size: few

CDR3 DNA: TGCGCCAGCACGAGAGCGGGGGGATACAATGAGCAGTTCTTC
CDR3 protein: CASTRAGGYNEQFF
D gene: TRBD2
J gene: TRBJ2-1
V gene: TRBV4-1
clone size: once

CDR3 DNA: TGTGCCAGCAGTTTAGGACAGGCGTTCTCCTACGAGCAGTACTTC
CDR3 protein: CASSLGQAFSYEQYF
D gene: TRBD1
J gene: TRBJ2-7
V gene: TRBV27
clone size: NA

CDR3 DNA: TGTGCCAGCAGCCAACGACAGAGCTACACCTTC
CDR3 protein: CASSQRQSYTF
D gene: NA
J gene: TRBJ1-2
V gene: TRBV7-2
clone size: NA

CDR3 DNA: TGTGCCAGCAGGGTAGGACCCCTGAACACTGAAGCTTTCTTT
CDR3 protein: CASRVGPLNTEAFF
D gene: NA
J gene: TRBJ1-1
V gene: TRBV6-1
clone size: NA

CDR3 DNA: TGCAGCGTTGAAATAGGCCAGAGGGGAGCTGAAGCTTTCTTT
CDR3 protein: CSVEIGQRGAEAFF
D gene: NA
J gene: TRBJ1-1
V gene: TRBV29-1
clone size: NA

CDR3 DNA: TGTGCCAGCAGCTTCTTAGGACAGCCCTACGAGCAGTACTTC
CDR3 protein: CASSFLGQPYEQYF
D gene: NA
J gene: TRBJ2-7
V gene: TRBV11-2
clone size: NA

CDR3 DNA: TGCGCCAGCAGCCGACTAGCGGGGCCAGAATACGAGCAGTACTTC
CDR3 protein: CASSRLAGPEYEQYF
D gene: TRBD2
J gene: TRBJ2-7
V gene: TRBV5-1
clone size: NA

CDR3 DNA: TGCGCCAGCAGCTTGGCCGGGGACCTTGGCTACACCTTC
CDR3 protein: CASSLAGDLGYTF
D gene: NA
J gene: TRBJ1-2
V gene: TRBV5-1
clone size: NA

CDR3 DNA: TGTGCCAGCAGTGAAGACGGGAGGGGCCACGAGCAGTACTTC
CDR3 protein: CASSEDGRGHEQYF
D gene: TRBD2
J gene: TRBJ2-7
V gene: TRBV2
clone size: few

CDR3 DNA: TGTGCCAGCAGCTCAGCGGGACACCTGAACACTGAAGCTTTCTTT
CDR3 protein: CASSSAGHLNTEAFF
D gene: NA
J gene: TRBJ1-1
V gene: TRBV7-6
clone size: few

CDR3 DNA: TGTGCCAGCAGCTTAGTCGACAATTCACCCCTCCACTTT
CDR3 protein: CASSLVDNSPLHF
D gene: NA
J gene: TRBJ1-6
V gene: TRBV7-8
clone size: NA

CDR3 DNA: TGTGCCAGCAGTGAAAGGGCGGCTGCAGAGACCCAGTACTTC
CDR3 protein: CASSERAAAETQYF
D gene: NA
J gene: TRBJ2-5
V gene: TRBV6-1
clone size: NA

CDR3 DNA: TGTGCCTGGAGTGTCCTGGACAGGGTAACCTACGAGCAGTACTTC
CDR3 protein: CAWSVLDRVTYEQYF
D gene: TRBD1
J gene: TRBJ2-7
V gene: TRBV30
clone size: NA

CDR3 DNA: TGTGCCAGCAGCCCACCGGCCAATTATTATGGCTACACCTTC
CDR3 protein: CASSPPANYYGYTF
D gene: NA
J gene: TRBJ1-2
V gene: TRBV14
clone size: few

CDR3 DNA: TGTGCCAGCAGCAAGTCTCCCCCGACGTTCTCCTACAATGAGCAGTTCTTC
CDR3 protein: CASSKSPPTFSYNEQFF
D gene: NA
J gene: TRBJ2-1
V gene: TRBV7-6
clone size: NA

CDR3 DNA: TGTGCCAGCACTACCGGGACAGCTAACTATGGCTACACCTTC
CDR3 protein: CASTTGTANYGYTF
D gene: TRBD1
J gene: TRBJ1-2
V gene: TRBV5-4
clone size: few

CDR3 DNA: TGTGCCAGCAGTGAATCTGGTACCCTAGGCGAGCAGTACTTC
CDR3 protein: CASSESGTLGEQYF
D gene: NA
J gene: TRBJ2-7
V gene: TRBV6-1
clone size: NA

CDR3 DNA: TGTGCCAGCAGTCACCGGGACAGGGGAAGCAATCAGCCCCAGCATTTT
CDR3 protein: CASSHRDRGSNQPQHF
D gene: TRBD1
J gene: TRBJ1-5
V gene: TRBV6-6
clone size: NA

CDR3 DNA: TGTGCCAGCAGTTTTTCAGCGGCCACCTACGAGCAGTACTTC
CDR3 protein: CASSFSAATYEQYF
D gene: NA
J gene: TRBJ2-7
V gene: TRBV27
clone size: NA

CDR3 DNA: TGTGCCAGCAGTCAGGTGATGGGGGGGCTCGCAGATACGCAGTATTTT
CDR3 protein: CASSQVMGGLADTQYF
D gene: NA
J gene: TRBJ2-3
V gene: TRBV6-6
clone size: NA

CDR3 DNA: TGTGCCAGCAGCCCCGGGACAGGGGGCCTCTATGGCTACACCTTC
CDR3 protein: CASSPGTGGLYGYTF
D gene: TRBD1
J gene: TRBJ1-2
V gene: TRBV9
clone size: NA

CDR3 DNA: TGTGCCAGCAGCTTGGTGCAGGGGATTGGTGAAAAACTGTTTTTT
CDR3 protein: CASSLVQGIGEKLFF
D gene: NA
J gene: TRBJ1-4
V gene: TRBV5-5
clone size: NA

CDR3 DNA: TGTGCCAGCAGCCAATTTGGGGGCGCCTATGGCTACACCTTC
CDR3 protein: CASSQFGGAYGYTF
D gene: NA
J gene: TRBJ1-2
V gene: TRBV4-2
clone size: NA

CDR3 DNA: TGCGCCAGCAGTGAGGGGGGAATCGGGGGCGGAACTGAAGCTTTCTTT
CDR3 protein: CASSEGGIGGGTEAFF
D gene: NA
J gene: TRBJ1-1
V gene: TRBV10-2
clone size: NA